This note documents a single T cell receptor beta chain sequence. This entry is derived from a study of OX40 agonist ivuxolimab in advanced cancers. Study at large: Patients received ivuxolimab, an agonistic anti-OX40 (CD134) antibody. Three dose-escalation patients had partial responses: one with hepatocellular carcinoma and two with cutaneous melanoma.

TCRdb's table, derived via immunoSEQ multiplex PCR, lists solely in-frame clones and lacks some. Of tens of thousands of clones listed, roughly four fifths were seen once; the top ten hold 4% to 6%. This specimen was CD4+ or CD8+ T cells sorted from blood, taken in a trial of the OX40 agonist ivuxolimab. The sequence was collected from an adult with an advanced solid tumor such as melanoma, head and neck, liver or kidney cancer.

Here the CDR3 DNA reads TGTGCCAGCAGCCAGGGTCTAGCGGGGGGGAATACGCAGTATTTT. Translation: CASSQGLAGGNTQYF. V usage is TRBV11-2 and J usage is TRBJ2-3; TRBD2 matches at 12 bases. Losses at the gene ends were 5 bases for V and 7 bases for J; bases not matched to a gene: 7. In germline, CDR1 is SGHAT, CDR2 FQNNGV. This CDR3 has 15 amino acids.